This T cell receptor beta chain was documented in a study of blood T cell repertoires in COVID-19. This clone was seen just once. Data came from immunoSEQ multiplex PCR; TCRdb stores just in-frame clones and leaves some out. The sample consists of around 140,000 clones, approximately 82% of them appearing once. The V and J ends lost 5 bases and 0 bases respectively, with 7 bases between them. The germline gives CDR1 SEHNR, CDR2 FQNEAQ (reference sequence). The CDR3 has 13 amino acids. The chain employs TRBV7-9 and TRBJ1-1; no reliable D call. Sequencing input: peripheral blood. This sequence originates from a human donor with acute or convalescent COVID-19. The donor label of this sample is uncertain. Written as DNA, the CDR3 is TGTGCCAGCAGCCGCGGATTGAACACTGAAGCTTTCTTT. Translated, it gives CASSRGLNTEAFF.